This record covers a single T cell receptor beta chain. Its antigen is not known. Sequencing was performed with immunoSEQ multiplex PCR; in TCRdb, only in-frame clones are kept and a portion is missing. The sample holds 100,000 to 150,000 clones, over 75% seen once. This specimen belongs to a study of T cell responses to AZD1222 COVID-19 vaccine. Germline V gene sequence: CDR1 MNHEY, CDR2 SMNVEV (reference sequence). V shed 5 bases, J shed 5 bases, and the junction held 5 bases outside the gene matches. The CDR3 runs to 13 residues. Study conclusions and caveats: Repertoires were sampled only after the peak T cell response. White British ancestry dominated among donors, who included more females, and clonal diversity was possibly underestimated.

This TCR was recovered from an adult in good health. The J gene is TRBJ2-7, the V gene TRBV27; TRBD1 agrees at 8 bases. The source material was peripheral blood, sampled on day 0 of AZD1222 vaccination. CDR3: CASSLGQGDEQYF. As DNA, the CDR3 is TGTGCCAGCAGTCTCGGACAGGGAGACGAGCAGTACTTC.